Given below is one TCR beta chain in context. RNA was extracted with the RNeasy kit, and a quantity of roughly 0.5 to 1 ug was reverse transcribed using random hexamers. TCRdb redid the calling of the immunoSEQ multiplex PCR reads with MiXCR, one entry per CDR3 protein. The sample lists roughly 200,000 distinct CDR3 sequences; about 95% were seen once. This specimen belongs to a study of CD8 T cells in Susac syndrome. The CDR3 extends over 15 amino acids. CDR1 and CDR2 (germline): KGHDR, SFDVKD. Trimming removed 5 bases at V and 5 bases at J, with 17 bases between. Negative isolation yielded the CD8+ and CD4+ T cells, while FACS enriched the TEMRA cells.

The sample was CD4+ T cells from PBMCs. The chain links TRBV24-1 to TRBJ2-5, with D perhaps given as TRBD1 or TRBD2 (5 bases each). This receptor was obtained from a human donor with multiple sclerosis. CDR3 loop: CATSASGGNVETQYF. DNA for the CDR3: TGTGCCACCAGTGCCTCTGGGGGAAACGTGGAGACCCAGTACTTC.